A single sample is the source of the 8 T cell receptor beta chains below, sequenced in a study of post-analysis software for immune sequencing data. Every TCR beta cDNA library bore unique molecular identifiers. TCRdb redid the calling of the PCR reads with MiXCR, one entry per CDR3 protein. The data show 380,000 or so distinct CDR3 sequences, less than 40% seen once. What these receptors recognize is not known. The study's findings and limits: Four or five TRBV segments were significantly more frequent in patients than in controls. TRBV5-6, TRBV5-1 and TRBV20-1 were among these segments.

Sequencing was done on a sample of blood. The receptor source for this set is a girl aged 5 to 17 with multiple sclerosis.

CDR3 sequence reads: CASSLARGGEQYF. DNA of the CDR3: TGTGCCAGCAGCCTCGCTCGAGGGGGCGAGCAGTACTTC. V gene TRBV12-3 or TRBV12-4 combines with J gene TRBJ2-7; weak D call: TRBD1 (6 bases). CDR3 size: 13 residues. Trimming cost V 6 bases and J 6 bases, with 15 bases left between them.

Only one count was recorded for this clonotype. Sequence at one end of the junction differs from germline and may be a read error. This chain joins TRBV7-9 and TRBJ1-4; D gene uncertain. The CDR3 has 16 residues. The V gene's germline CDR1 is SEHNR and CDR2 FQNEAQ (reference sequence). The CDR3 is CASSRPGGQFNEELFF. CDR3 sequence (DNA): TGTGCCAGCAGCCGACCGGGTGGTCAATTTAATGAAGAACTGTTTTTT.

There are many counts of this clonotype. The chain employs TRBV12-3 or TRBV12-4 and TRBJ2-1; the match to TRBD1 covers 9 bases. Trimming at V came to 6 bases and at J to 3 bases, leaving 6 bases not matched to a gene. This CDR3 comprises 15 residues. The CDR3, as DNA: TGTGCCAGCAGCCTGGGACAGGGAAACTACAATGAGCAGTTCTTC. It is translated as CASSLGQGNYNEQFF.

The gene calls are TRBV12-3 or TRBV12-4 and TRBJ2-5, with 7 bases that match TRBD2. This CDR3 has 14 residues. V was pared by 7 bases and J by 5 bases, with 10 bases of the junction left unmatched. CDR3 sequence (DNA): TGTGCCAGCAACCGGGGAGGGGAAGGGGAGACCCAGTACTTC. This gives the protein CASNRGGEGETQYF.

V is TRBV28 and J is TRBJ2-7; 7 positions agree with TRBD1. This CDR3 is built from 14 residues. Trimming took 4 bases from V and 2 from J; bases not matched to a gene: 5. The germline gives CDR1 MDHEN, CDR2 SYDVKM. This chain's CDR3 is CASSWGQITYEQYF. The DNA of the CDR3 is TGTGCCAGCAGTTGGGGACAGATAACCTACGAGCAGTACTTC.

The chain recombines TRBV12-3 or TRBV12-4 with TRBJ2-1, with a weak D call TRBD2 (6 bases). V dropped 3 bases and J dropped 7 bases, with 19 bases sitting between them. CDR3 length: 16 amino acids. The CDR3 spells CASSFSLAFGGNEQFF. CDR3 coding DNA: TGTGCCAGCAGTTTCTCCCTAGCGTTCGGCGGGAATGAGCAGTTCTTC.

This chain links TRBV20-1 with TRBJ1-2; no clear D. The CDR3 loop spans 14 amino acids. Trimming removed 5 bases at V and 0 bases at J, with 13 bases between. CDR1 and CDR2 (germline): DFQATT, SNEGSKA (reference sequence). The CDR3 DNA follows: TGCAGTGCTCCCAGAGGCAGTGCTAACTATGGCTACACCTTC. This codes for CSAPRGSANYGYTF.

There are a few counts of this clonotype. The rearrangement links TRBV4-1 to TRBJ2-5; 10 bases align to TRBD1. The ends lost 2 bases at V and 5 bases at J; junction bases unmatched: 11. CDR1 MGHRA and CDR2 YSYEKL come from the germline V gene. The CDR3 spans 17 residues. The CDR3 nucleotides read TGCGCCAGCAGCCAATGGGGGACGGGACAGGGGTCTGAGACCCAGTACTTC. Residues: CASSQWGTGQGSETQYF.